The rows below give T cell receptor beta chains drawn from one sample of a study of blood T cell repertoires in COVID-19. The repertoire was sequenced with immunoSEQ multiplex PCR; TCRdb's copy has only in-frame clones and lacks some. The sample lists over 200,000 clones, 70% to 85% seen once, with approximately 15% in the top ten. Sample: PBMCs or T cells enriched from blood (not recorded which). These receptors were taken from a man aged 35-49 years who had recovered from COVID-19. The CDR3 runs from the conserved cysteine through the conserved F or W. D genes are given only for firm matches. The size field is filled for only some rows; it gives once, few, many or a size class.

V,D,size,J,CDR3,DNA
TRBV7-9,TRBD1,.,TRBJ1-1,CASSLRQGDTEAFF,TGTGCCAGCAGCTTACGACAGGGGGACACTGAAGCTTTCTTT
TRBV5-1,.,once,TRBJ1-4,CASSLAGREKLFF,TGCGCCAGCAGCTTGGCAGGGCGGGAAAAACTGTTTTTT
TRBV6-2/TRBV6-3,TRBD2,once,TRBJ2-3,CASSIPGGASRRTDTQYF,TGTGCCAGCAGTATCCCGGGGGGAGCCTCTAGACGCACAGATACGCAGTATTTT
TRBV9,.,.,TRBJ1-2,CASSARGSKTGNYGYTF,TGTGCCAGCAGCGCACGCGGCTCCAAGACAGGAAACTATGGCTACACCTTC
TRBV28,.,.,TRBJ1-4,CASSRPQFNEKLFF,TGTGCCAGCAGTCGCCCCCAGTTTAATGAAAAACTGTTTTTT
TRBV2,TRBD2,once,TRBJ2-6,CASRAEGSGGANVLTF,TGTGCCAGCAGGGCGGAGGGTAGCGGGGGGGCCAACGTCCTGACTTTC
TRBV5-1,TRBD1,.,TRBJ1-6,CASSLAGTGRSPLHF,TGCGCCAGCAGCTTAGCCGGGACAGGGAGATCACCCCTCCACTTT
TRBV5-6,.,once,TRBJ2-7,CASSLGGDTYEQYF,TGTGCCAGCAGCTTGGGGGGCGACACCTACGAGCAGTACTTC
TRBV9,.,.,TRBJ1-3,CASSPRTDSGNTIYF,TGTGCCAGCAGCCCTCGGACAGACTCTGGAAACACCATATATTTT
TRBV6-7,.,.,TRBJ1-2,CASSYGGRSLDYGYTF,TGTGCCAGCAGTTACGGTGGCCGATCGCTTGACTATGGCTACACCTTC
TRBV27,.,.,TRBJ2-7,CASSLSTWSEQYF,TGTGCCAGCAGTTTATCCACTTGGAGCGAGCAGTACTTC
TRBV7-3,TRBD2,.,TRBJ2-1,CASSVGGARNEQFF,TGTGCCAGCAGCGTCGGGGGGGCCAGGAATGAGCAGTTCTTC
TRBV3-1/TRBV3-2,TRBD2,.,TRBJ2-2,CASSYGLAGGAGELFF,TGTGCCAGCAGCTATGGACTAGCGGGAGGAGCCGGGGAGCTGTTTTTT
TRBV27,.,.,TRBJ2-7,CASSLSDDSYEQYF,TGTGCCAGCAGTTTATCGGACGACAGTTACGAGCAGTACTTC
TRBV28,.,few,TRBJ1-5,CASSWRYQPQHF,TGTGCCAGCAGTTGGAGGTATCAGCCCCAGCATTTT
TRBV2,TRBD1,.,TRBJ2-7,CVTSRGSYEQYF,TGTGTTACATCCAGGGGGTCCTACGAGCAGTACTTC
TRBV5-5,TRBD1,.,TRBJ2-7,CASSLLPGQLREQYF,TGTGCCAGCAGCCTCCTCCCGGGACAGCTACGAGAGCAGTACTTC
TRBV19,TRBD1,once,TRBJ1-1,CATSTGEGTEAFF,TGTGCCACCTCGACAGGGGAGGGGACTGAAGCTTTCTTT
TRBV5-1,TRBD1,.,TRBJ1-4,CASSLAGTDEKLFF,TGCGCCAGCAGCTTGGCCGGGACAGATGAAAAACTGTTTTTT
TRBV18,.,.,TRBJ2-3,CASSPPAQINTDTQYF,TGTGCCAGCTCACCACCGGCACAGATCAACACAGATACGCAGTATTTT
TRBV7-2,.,.,TRBJ1-5,CASSSGTTSSPQHF,TGTGCCAGCAGTTCAGGGACTACATCCTCCCCCCAGCATTTT
TRBV5-5,.,.,TRBJ1-5,CASSRDTASGNQPQHF,TGTGCCAGCAGCCGAGACACGGCCTCGGGCAATCAGCCCCAGCATTTT
TRBV1,.,.,TRBJ1-1,CTSSQEIGRDRKNTEAFF,TGCACCAGCAGCCAAGAGATAGGGCGGGACAGAAAGAACACTGAAGCTTTCTTT
TRBV12-3/TRBV12-4,.,few,TRBJ2-2,CASSRGTGELFF,TGTGCCAGCAGCCGGGGCACCGGGGAGCTGTTTTTT
TRBV5-1,TRBD1,.,TRBJ1-5,CASSLGQGDFSNQPQHF,TGCGCCAGCAGCCTGGGACAGGGGGATTTTAGCAATCAGCCCCAGCATTTT
TRBV28,TRBD2,.,TRBJ2-2,CASSLVAGGAGELFF,TGTGCCAGCAGTTTAGTAGCGGGAGGTGCCGGGGAGCTGTTTTTT
TRBV5-5,.,few,TRBJ1-1,CASSRYQGGTEAFF,TGTGCCAGCAGCCGATACCAGGGAGGGACTGAAGCTTTCTTT
TRBV19,.,few,TRBJ1-5,CASSIDGDSNQPQHF,TGTGCCAGTAGTATTGACGGGGATAGCAATCAGCCCCAGCATTTT
TRBV19,TRBD1,.,TRBJ2-3,CASSSDRATDTQYF,TGTGCCAGTAGTTCAGACAGGGCGACAGATACGCAGTATTTT
TRBV5-1,.,.,TRBJ1-1,CASSSLGNTEAFF,TGCGCCAGCTCCTCTCTCGGGAACACTGAAGCTTTCTTT
TRBV5-6,.,.,TRBJ1-3,CASSLAGGLSSGNTIYF,TGTGCCAGCAGCTTGGCGGGGGGCTTAAGCTCTGGAAACACCATATATTTT
TRBV19,.,.,TRBJ1-5,CASTENRGGVQPQHF,TGTGCCAGTACCGAGAATCGGGGAGGGGTCCAGCCCCAGCATTTT
TRBV19,.,.,TRBJ2-7,CASSIVRVSEQYF,TGTGCCAGTAGTATCGTCCGCGTATCCGAGCAGTACTTC
TRBV7-2,TRBD1,once,TRBJ2-7,CASSPGTAEGEQYF,TGTGCCAGCAGCCCCGGGACAGCCGAGGGCGAGCAGTACTTC
TRBV12-3/TRBV12-4,.,.,TRBJ1-4,CASSPDREKLFF,TGTGCCAGCAGTCCGGACAGAGAAAAACTGTTTTTT